These T cell receptor beta chains were read from a single sample in a study of PD-1 blockade in classical Hodgkin lymphoma. Sequencing was performed with immunoSEQ multiplex PCR; in TCRdb, only in-frame clones are kept and a portion is missing. In the table there are approximately 20,000 clones, 65% to 85% of which are singletons. Source: peripheral blood mononuclear cells (PBMCs), taken before the fourth cycle of nivolumab. The source is a human donor with classical Hodgkin lymphoma. Both conserved end residues are part of each CDR3. Each record gives: CDR3 DNA, CDR3 protein, CDR3 length, D gene, J gene, clone size, V gene. D genes are given only for firm matches. Size values are once, few and many counts, or a class for expanded clones, and some rows have none.

TGTGCCAGCAGTTTTTCCCAGGGGGTTTCCTATGGCTACACCTTC | CASSFSQGVSYGYTF | 15 | TRBD1 | TRBJ1-2 | . | TRBV6-8
TGTGCCAGTAGTACCTCGCACCGACAGGGAGCAGATCAGCCCCAGCATTTT | CASSTSHRQGADQPQHF | 17 | TRBD1 | TRBJ1-5 | . | TRBV19
TGTGCCAGCAGCTTGGGGGACAGCGCTAATGAAAAACTGTTTTTT | CASSLGDSANEKLFF | 15 | TRBD1 | TRBJ1-4 | . | TRBV7-9
TGTGCCAGCAAGGGGATAGCACGTAACACCGGGGAGCTGTTTTTT | CASKGIARNTGELFF | 15 | . | TRBJ2-2 | . | TRBV6-5
TGTGCCAGCAGCTTGGGAGGAGCCCAGCCCCAGCATTTT | CASSLGGAQPQHF | 13 | . | TRBJ1-5 | . | TRBV7-9
TGTGCCACCAGCCTTACTAGCGGGAACGAGCAGTACTTC | CATSLTSGNEQYF | 13 | TRBD2 | TRBJ2-7 | few | TRBV15
TGTGCCAGCAGTTACTCGCTTACGGGAAACACCGGGGAGCTGTTTTTT | CASSYSLTGNTGELFF | 16 | . | TRBJ2-2 | . | TRBV6-5
TGCGCCAGCAGCCAAGATGCCAACGGAAGAGGGTACACTGAAGCTTTCTTT | CASSQDANGRGYTEAFF | 17 | . | TRBJ1-1 | . | TRBV4-3
TGCAGCGTTGAAACGGGGACAGGGAGCTTCCAAGAGACCCAGTACTTC | CSVETGTGSFQETQYF | 16 | TRBD1 | TRBJ2-5 | . | TRBV29-1
TGCGCCAGCAGCTTGGGTTCGGGAAAAAACCCGGGCTACACCTTC | CASSLGSGKNPGYTF | 15 | . | TRBJ1-2 | . | TRBV5-1
TGTGCCACCAGCAGAGATTCAGGGGTTACGCAGTATTTT | CATSRDSGVTQYF | 13 | . | TRBJ2-3 | . | TRBV15
TGTGCCAGCAGTCCCAAGGGGCAGACCTACGAGCAGTACTTC | CASSPKGQTYEQYF | 14 | . | TRBJ2-7 | . | TRBV25-1
TGTGCCTGGAGTGTACCCGGACTAGCGGGAGCCCACGAGCAGTACTTC | CAWSVPGLAGAHEQYF | 16 | TRBD2 | TRBJ2-7 | few | TRBV30
TGTGCCAGCAGCAAGATTACTGGCTACTCTGGAAACACCATATATTTT | CASSKITGYSGNTIYF | 16 | . | TRBJ1-3 | . | TRBV7-9
TGTGCCAGCAGCGCCCGTGTGAGGACAGATACGCAGTATTTT | CASSARVRTDTQYF | 14 | . | TRBJ2-3 | . | TRBV9
TGTGCCAGCAGCTTATCACAGGACAGGGGTTCAGCAGAGACCCAGTACTTC | CASSLSQDRGSAETQYF | 17 | TRBD1 | TRBJ2-5 | . | TRBV7-2
TGTGCCAGCAGTTACTCGGGAAAAATCGACTGGGAGCTGTTTTTT | CASSYSGKIDWELFF | 15 | . | TRBJ2-2 | . | TRBV6-5
TGCAGCGCTGACAGGGCTGCGGATGAAGCTTTCTTT | CSADRAADEAFF | 12 | TRBD1 | TRBJ1-1 | . | TRBV29-1
TGTGCCAGCAGCAACGGGCCAGCATACGAGCAGTACTTC | CASSNGPAYEQYF | 13 | . | TRBJ2-7 | few | TRBV7-9
TGTGCCAGCTCACCGGGGGACCACAGACTAGCGGGAATATCTTTCTACGAGCAGTACTTC | CASSPGDHRLAGISFYEQYF | 20 | TRBD2 | TRBJ2-7 | . | TRBV18
TGTGCCAGCACTGACGGGTTTCCAGGCCACGAGCAGTACTTC | CASTDGFPGHEQYF | 14 | . | TRBJ2-7 | . | TRBV11-2
TGTGCCAGCAGTGACTCGGACAGGGTCAATGAGCAGTTCTTC | CASSDSDRVNEQFF | 14 | TRBD1 | TRBJ2-1 | . | TRBV6-4
TGTGCCAGCAGGACGACAGGGGGACGGGAAAAACTGTTTTTT | CASRTTGGREKLFF | 14 | TRBD1 | TRBJ1-4 | . | TRBV2
TGTGCCACCAGCGGCCGGACGAACACCGGGGAGCTGTTTTTT | CATSGRTNTGELFF | 14 | . | TRBJ2-2 | few | TRBV15
TGTGCCAGTAGTATGGACAGGGGGTACGAGCAGTACTTC | CASSMDRGYEQYF | 13 | TRBD1 | TRBJ2-7 | . | TRBV19
TGTGCCAGCAGCGTAGAAGTCCCCGATACGCAGTATTTT | CASSVEVPDTQYF | 13 | . | TRBJ2-3 | . | TRBV9
TGTGCCAGCAGTTTATATGTTACAAGCTCCTATAATTCACCCCTCCACTTT | CASSLYVTSSYNSPLHF | 17 | . | TRBJ1-6 | medium-sized | TRBV27